Listed below are T cell receptor beta chains from one sample, sequenced in a study of T cell responses to AZD1222 COVID-19 vaccine. Some clones are missing from TCRdb's copy, which holds only in-frame ones; the method was immunoSEQ multiplex PCR. The sample lists about 110,000 clones, around 87% occurring once. The specimen was peripheral blood, collected on day 0 of AZD1222 vaccination. These receptors originate from an adult in good health. Both conserved end residues are part of each CDR3. Fields, in order: D gene, V gene, J gene, CDR3 protein. A D gene is named only where the DNA matches it firmly.

d_gene: NA
v_gene: TRBV21-1
j_gene: TRBJ1-2
CDR3aa: CASSKAKGYTF

d_gene: NA
v_gene: TRBV21-1
j_gene: TRBJ1-1
CDR3aa: CASSNITGDPEAFF

d_gene: NA
v_gene: TRBV5-1
j_gene: TRBJ2-3
CDR3aa: CASSLESGDTQYF

d_gene: TRBD1
v_gene: TRBV18
j_gene: TRBJ2-7
CDR3aa: CASSETGGNEQYF

d_gene: TRBD2
v_gene: TRBV30
j_gene: TRBJ2-1
CDR3aa: CAWRISGGNEQFF

d_gene: NA
v_gene: TRBV27
j_gene: TRBJ2-3
CDR3aa: CASSLNGGQDTQYF

d_gene: NA
v_gene: TRBV18
j_gene: TRBJ1-3
CDR3aa: CVSSPRSQGGNTIYF

d_gene: TRBD2
v_gene: TRBV29-1
j_gene: TRBJ2-5
CDR3aa: CSVQGLAGVGQETQYF

d_gene: TRBD1
v_gene: TRBV27
j_gene: TRBJ1-2
CDR3aa: CASSPQTGSFYGYTF

d_gene: NA
v_gene: TRBV5-1
j_gene: TRBJ2-2
CDR3aa: CASSLIPGGRDTGELFF

d_gene: TRBD2
v_gene: TRBV5-4
j_gene: TRBJ2-1
CDR3aa: CASSLGLAGGNEQFF

d_gene: NA
v_gene: TRBV15
j_gene: TRBJ1-1
CDR3aa: CATSRDTGWNTEAFF

d_gene: NA
v_gene: TRBV2
j_gene: TRBJ2-2
CDR3aa: CASSDPLGLGSPGELFF

d_gene: NA
v_gene: TRBV3-1/TRBV3-2
j_gene: TRBJ2-5
CDR3aa: CASSRFPQETQYF

d_gene: TRBD2
v_gene: TRBV3-1/TRBV3-2
j_gene: TRBJ2-7
CDR3aa: CASSLDPGLVTF

d_gene: TRBD2
v_gene: TRBV5-6
j_gene: TRBJ2-1
CDR3aa: CASSTTSGSRFF

d_gene: NA
v_gene: TRBV4-2
j_gene: TRBJ1-4
CDR3aa: CASSQWGGRGEEKLFF

d_gene: NA
v_gene: TRBV5-1
j_gene: TRBJ1-5
CDR3aa: CASSLDSGQPQHF

d_gene: TRBD1
v_gene: TRBV7-8
j_gene: TRBJ1-5
CDR3aa: CASSLGLGQDGQPQHF

d_gene: TRBD2
v_gene: TRBV7-9
j_gene: TRBJ2-3
CDR3aa: CASSRTSGRFADTQYF

d_gene: NA
v_gene: TRBV28
j_gene: TRBJ2-1
CDR3aa: CASSRPGPHNEQFF

d_gene: TRBD1
v_gene: TRBV27
j_gene: TRBJ1-1
CDR3aa: CASSFLQGRGARTTEAFF

d_gene: NA
v_gene: TRBV6-6
j_gene: TRBJ2-7
CDR3aa: CASSGGTYEQYF

d_gene: TRBD1
v_gene: TRBV10-3
j_gene: TRBJ1-4
CDR3aa: CATTGAGTNEKLFF

d_gene: TRBD1
v_gene: TRBV5-5
j_gene: TRBJ1-2
CDR3aa: CASTSPRPGGWNYGYTF

d_gene: NA
v_gene: TRBV6-2/TRBV6-3
j_gene: TRBJ2-5
CDR3aa: CASSSFGTSQETQYF